Listed here are 15 T cell receptor beta chains from one sample, sequenced in a study of CD4 T cells in relation to SARS-CoV-2 and coronaviruses. Profiled with immunoSEQ multiplex PCR; TCRdb holds only in-frame clones, not every one. Of about 22,000 clones in the sample, under 85% were seen once. Unexposed donor CD4+ T cells date from 2011-2018, before the COVID-19 pandemic. CD4+ T cells were isolated from the cells after 10 days of culture. Their recognized antigens are unknown. Sequenced: CD4+ T cells from PBMCs, cultured in vitro. The source is a human donor in good health.

This clone occurred once. The chain is built from TRBV19 and TRBJ1-3; weak D call: TRBD1 (5 bases). Germline V gene sequence: CDR1 LNHDA, CDR2 SQIVND (reference sequence). V was pared by 4 bases and J by 8 bases, with 15 bases between. The CDR3 extends over 14 amino acids. The CDR3 sequence is CASSTGDSWDTIYF. The DNA of the CDR3 is TGTGCCAGTAGTACTGGGGACTCTTGGGACACCATATATTTT.

This clone was seen only once. This rearrangement joins TRBV6-6 to TRBJ1-1; weak D call: TRBD1 (6 bases). Germline-derived CDR1 and CDR2 are MNHNY and SVGAGI (reference sequence). The CDR3 has 17 amino acids. Trimming shortened V by 5 bases and J by 7 bases, and 26 bases separated the two germline ends. CDR3 residues: CASSQQYGTLNRNEAFF. The CDR3 nucleotides are TGTGCCAGCAGTCAGCAGTACGGGACACTGAACAGGAATGAAGCTTTCTTT.

In its sample, this clone was seen a few times. This chain uses TRBV11-2 with TRBJ1-1; D uncertain. The ends were cut back, 0 bases at V and 1 base at J, with 18 bases in the middle. Germline lookup yields CDR1 SGHAT and CDR2 FQNNGV. This CDR3 has 18 residues. CDR3 coding DNA: TGTGCCAGCAGCTTAGATCAATGGGCCAGGACGAAGAACACTGAAGCTTTCTTT. It codes for CASSLDQWARTKNTEAFF.

This clone was found a few times. The chain uses TRBV29-1 and TRBJ1-2; D gene ambiguous. The CDR3 has 11 residues. Trimming removed 6 bases at V and 7 bases at J, with 12 bases between. Germline CDR1 is SQVTM and CDR2 is ANQGSEA. The CDR3 region has the DNA TGCAGCGTCTTGATGACGGGTGGCTACACCTTC. Translating it yields CSVLMTGGYTF.

The gene calls are TRBV7-9 and TRBJ2-7, with D perhaps matching TRBD1 (5 bases). Germline V gene sequence: CDR1 SEHNR, CDR2 FQNEAQ (reference sequence). V was clipped by 4 bases and J by 3 bases, with 16 bases between them. This CDR3 comprises 15 residues. The CDR3 nucleotides read TGTGCCAGCAGCTCCCACGAACCCCAGGGCTACGAGCAGTACTTC. This gives the protein CASSSHEPQGYEQYF. Together with reference TRBV7-9 and TRBJ2-7, the CDR3 gives the full variable domain: DTGVSQNPRHKITKRGQNVTFRCDPISEHNRLYWYRQTLGQGPEFLTYFQNEAQLEKSRLLSDRFSAERPKGSFSTLEIQRTEQGDSAMYLCASSSHEPQGYEQYFGPGTRLTVT.

The V call is TRBV24-1, the J call TRBJ2-7; 8 positions agree with TRBD1. CDR1 and CDR2 from the germline V gene are KGHDR and SFDVKD. The length of the CDR3 is 15 residues. Germline trimming cut 9 bases from V and 1 base from J; bases unmatched to any gene: 10. The CDR3 loop reads CATGPRTGTSYEQYF. The CDR3 region has the DNA TGTGCCACCGGCCCTCGGACAGGGACATCCTACGAGCAGTACTTC.

This clone has only one observation. CDR3 DNA sequence: TGCGCCAGCAGCTTGCTACGCCTAGCGGATACCGGGGAGCTGTTTTTT. It specifies CASSLLRLADTGELFF. J is TRBJ2-2 and V is TRBV5-1, with TRBD2 matching over 7 bases. In germline, CDR1 is SGHRS, CDR2 YFSETQ. With 1 base clipped from V and 5 bases from J, the junction kept 8 bases outside the gene matches. The CDR3 is 16 residues long.

The chain is built from TRBV3-1 (or the pseudogene TRBV3-2) and TRBJ2-5, with D perhaps TRBD2 (5 bases). V was shortened by 0 bases and J by 5 bases, with 13 bases between the two germline ends. Germline loops: CDR1 LGHDT, CDR2 YNNKEL (reference sequence). The CDR3 loop spans 15 amino acids. The DNA for the CDR3 is TGTGCCAGCAGCCAAGATGGGTCGGGGTGGGAGACCCAGTACTTC. Translated, it gives CASSQDGSGWETQYF.

This chain connects TRBV4-1 to TRBJ2-4, with D tentatively TRBD1 or TRBD2 (5 bases each). The CDR3 runs 16 residues. Trimming left V 4 bases short and J 1 base short, with 14 bases between. From germline, CDR1 is MGHRA and CDR2 YSYEKL. This CDR3 reads CASSPQGRGAKNIQYF. Written as DNA, the CDR3 is TGCGCCAGCAGCCCCCAGGGCCGAGGGGCCAAAAACATTCAGTACTTC.

The gene calls are TRBV4-1 and TRBJ2-5; D may be TRBD2 (6 bases). Germline CDR1 MGHRA, CDR2 YSYEKL. This CDR3 is built from 16 residues. V was pared by 4 bases and J by 5 bases, with 20 bases between. The CDR3: CASSPPILAKGETQYF. The CDR3 DNA sequence: TGCGCCAGCAGCCCACCGATCCTAGCGAAGGGGGAGACCCAGTACTTC.

The count of this clone is one. This chain links TRBV28 with TRBJ2-7; D may correspond to TRBD1 or TRBD2 (5 bases each). The CDR3 covers 17 residues. V lost 6 bases and J 0 bases, leaving 21 bases between the germline ends. The germline V gene has CDR1 MDHEN and CDR2 SYDVKM. The CDR3 here is CASSQNSGTVVSYEQYF. The CDR3 coding sequence is TGTGCCAGCAGCCAAAACTCCGGGACCGTGGTCTCCTACGAGCAGTACTTC.

This clone was seen once. This sequence joins TRBV5-1 and TRBJ1-4; D gene ambiguous. This CDR3 is 18 amino acids long. The germline CDR1 and CDR2 sequences are SGHRS and YFSETQ. Between the trimmed V and J ends, which lost 3 bases and 3 bases, there was a span of 21 bases. The CDR3 coding sequence is TGCGCCAGCAGCTCAGGCAGTTCTGGAGCTGGGGCTAATGAAAAACTGTTTTTT. Translated: CASSSGSSGAGANEKLFF.

The rearrangement uses TRBV5-1 and TRBJ1-1, with 9 nucleotides matching TRBD1. Germline V gives CDR1 SGHRS, CDR2 YFSETQ. CDR3 size: 16 residues. J gave up 5 bases and V 5 bases, and 13 bases lay outside the gene matches. The CDR3 DNA is TGCGCCAGCAGGCGGGCTTCGGACAGGGGATGGACTGAAGCTTTCTTT. This encodes CASRRASDRGWTEAFF.

The chain links TRBV7-2 to TRBJ1-2; D is undetermined. The CDR3 is made up of 14 amino acids. Germline assignment: CDR1 SGHTA and CDR2 FQGNSA. V lost 7 bases to trimming and J lost 2 bases, with 14 bases between them. The CDR3 sequence: CASTQMGLNYGYTF. The CDR3 region has the DNA TGTGCCAGCACGCAAATGGGGTTGAACTATGGCTACACCTTC.

The chain recombines TRBV30 with TRBJ1-3; no clear D. CDR3 length: 12 amino acids. V lost 2 bases and J lost 1, with 3 bases in between. Germline values: CDR1 GTSNPN, CDR2 SVGIG (reference sequence). This CDR3 is CAWSSSGNTIYF. The DNA for the CDR3 is TGTGCCTGGAGTAGTTCTGGAAACACCATATATTTT.